This TCR beta chain comes out of a study of blood T cell repertoires in COVID-19. Participants came from some 23 US areas, aged about 18 to 95 years. Membership in each cohort depended on participant-reported clinical history. This CDR3 is 16 amino acids long. The germline V gene has CDR1 MNHNS and CDR2 SASEGT. V trimming: 4 bases; J trimming: 10 bases; junction bases outside the gene matches: 10. Assay: immunoSEQ multiplex PCR; the TCRdb copy retains only in-frame clones and omits some. This table holds 260,000 or so clones, under 90% found once. This TCR was sampled from a man between 18 and 29 years old who had recovered from COVID-19. J is TRBJ1-6 and V is TRBV6-1; 10 nucleotides match TRBD1. The sequenced sample was PBMCs or T cells enriched from blood (not recorded which). This CDR3 is CASSARTRDRGSPLHF. In DNA, the CDR3 is TGTGCCAGCAGTGCCAGGACTCGGGACAGGGGATCACCCCTCCACTTT.